The 21 T cell receptor beta chains in this list originate from one sample, sequenced in a study of regulatory T cells in long-lasting Graves disease. Arm-PCR of CDR3 regions and iRepertoire HTBI primers were used to build TCR beta libraries. One entry per CDR3 protein results from TCRdb running MiXCR on the multiplex PCR reads. The sample shows about 430,000 distinct CDR3 sequences, around 23% of them seen only once. The time point: persistent/refractory GD, antithyroid drugs over 5 years with positive TRAb. The authors made the TCR library using RNA they extracted from PBMCs. Sequenced here: peripheral blood mononuclear cells (PBMCs), sampled when the disease was refractory, from a patient treated with antithyroid drugs. These receptors originate from a female donor with Graves disease.

This clonotype was seen a handful of times. The V call is TRBV20-1, the J call TRBJ2-5; D gene ambiguous. Trimming stripped 2 bases from V and 5 bases from J, with 9 bases between. The CDR3 contains 12 residues. Germline V gene lookup returns CDR1 DFQATT and CDR2 SNEGSKA (reference sequence). The CDR3 region has the DNA TGCAGTGCTAGAATGGACGGGGAGACCCAGTACTTC. Translating it yields CSARMDGETQYF.

At least ten counts were recorded for this clonotype. This chain joins TRBV20-1 and TRBJ2-7; D possibly corresponds to TRBD1 (6 bases). CDR1 DFQATT and CDR2 SNEGSKA come from the germline V gene (reference sequence). Trimming shortened V by 4 bases and J by 0 bases, and 7 bases separated the two germline ends. This CDR3 is built from 12 residues. CDR3 coding DNA: TGCAGTGCTAAGGGGGACTCCTACGAGCAGTACTTC. Its protein is CSAKGDSYEQYF.

The gene calls are TRBV6-2 or TRBV6-3 and TRBJ1-2; 7 bases align to TRBD1. The CDR3 extends over 16 amino acids. The V gene's germline CDR1 is MNHEY and CDR2 SVGEGT. V shed 6 bases and J 2 bases; nucleotides not matched to a gene: 12. The CDR3 sequence: CASSQPVTGLNYGYTF. DNA for the CDR3: TGTGCCAGCAGCCAACCGGTGACAGGGTTGAACTATGGCTACACCTTC.

This clonotype was detected only a few times. This chain uses TRBV20-1 with TRBJ1-5, with D maybe TRBD1 (5 bases). This CDR3 is built from 13 residues. V shed 3 bases and J shed 3 bases, with 9 bases lying between them. Germline loops: CDR1 DFQATT, CDR2 SNEGSKA (reference sequence). The CDR3 loop is CSARGRNNQPQHF. For the CDR3, the DNA is TGCAGTGCTAGGGGACGGAACAATCAGCCCCAGCATTTT.

The CDR3 DNA sequence: TGTGCCAGCTCAAACAGGTTAGCGGCTAGCACAGATACGCAGTATTTT. It specifies CASSNRLAASTDTQYF. This rearrangement joins TRBV9 to TRBJ2-3; weak D call: TRBD2 (6 bases). The CDR3 has 16 residues. V was cut by 7 bases and J by 0 bases, with 18 bases left in between. Germline values: CDR1 SGDLS, CDR2 YYNGEE.

This clonotype was seen a few times. The rearrangement links TRBV20-1 to TRBJ2-7; D is unresolved. V lost 1 base, J lost 5 bases, and 6 bases lay in between. The CDR3 is 11 residues long. The V gene's germline CDR1 is DFQATT and CDR2 SNEGSKA (reference sequence). CDR3 coding DNA: TGCAGTGCTAGAGTCGCGAACGAGCAGTACTTC. This sequence encodes CSARVANEQYF.

This clonotype has ten or more counts. The chain links TRBV13 to TRBJ1-1; TRBD1 might be the D (5 bases). The germline V and J ends were trimmed by 5 bases and 1 base, with 11 bases remaining between them. Germline loops: CDR1 PRHDT, CDR2 FYEKMQ (reference sequence). The CDR3 loop spans 14 amino acids. The CDR3 reads CASSRTGSNTEAFF. CDR3 bases: TGTGCCAGCAGCCGAACAGGATCGAACACTGAAGCTTTCTTT.

The J gene is TRBJ1-5, the V gene TRBV20-1; a possible D gene is TRBD1 (5 bases). Per the germline V gene, CDR1 is DFQATT and CDR2 is SNEGSKA (reference sequence). V was clipped by 3 bases and J by 6 bases, with 12 bases between them. The CDR3 extends over 13 amino acids. This chain's CDR3 is CSARKQDLQPQHF. The CDR3 DNA is TGCAGTGCTAGGAAACAGGATCTTCAGCCCCAGCATTTT.

J is TRBJ1-2 and V is TRBV27; D ambiguous. The V end lost 4 bases, the J end lost 2 bases, and 11 bases lay between the germline ends. This CDR3 is built from 14 residues. Germline V gene sequence: CDR1 MNHEY, CDR2 SMNVEV (reference sequence). The CDR3 region has the DNA TGTGCCAGCAGTTCCCGCGGCGGGAACTATGGCTACACCTTC. This codes for CASSSRGGNYGYTF.

The gene calls are TRBV7-9 and TRBJ2-1; 13 bases agree with TRBD2. There are 17 residues in the CDR3. Germline assignment: CDR1 SEHNR and CDR2 FQNEAQ (reference sequence). Unmatched junction bases numbered 4, after V lost 5 bases and J lost 0 bases. This CDR3 is CASSRRTSGSSYNEQFF. The CDR3 coding sequence is TGTGCCAGCAGCCGGCGGACTAGCGGGAGCTCCTACAATGAGCAGTTCTTC.

This chain connects TRBV2 to TRBJ2-3; maybe TRBD1 (6 bases). Between the trimmed V and J ends, which lost 10 bases and 6 bases, there was a span of 17 bases. CDR1 and CDR2 from the germline V gene are SNHLY and FYNNEI. The CDR3 runs to 13 residues. Here the CDR3 DNA reads TGTGCCATCAATCCTAGGGGGAGCGATACGCAGTATTTT. Its translation: CAINPRGSDTQYF.

This chain uses TRBV4-2 with TRBJ2-2, with 11 bases identical to TRBD2. The germline V gene has CDR1 LGHNA and CDR2 YNFKEQ. With V trimmed by 0 bases and J by 6 bases, 6 bases remained unmatched. The CDR3 spans 17 residues. The CDR3 loop is CASSQDLAGGPPGELFF. The CDR3 bases are TGTGCCAGCAGCCAAGATTTAGCGGGAGGGCCTCCCGGGGAGCTGTTTTTT.

The rearrangement uses TRBV5-8 and TRBJ1-1; D is possibly TRBD1 (5 bases). Germline CDR1 SGHTS, CDR2 YDEGEE. There are 16 residues in the CDR3. V was cut by 2 bases and J by 4 bases, with 18 bases left in between. CDR3 residues: CASSFWGIAGGTEAFF. CDR3 coding DNA: TGTGCCAGCAGCTTTTGGGGGATTGCCGGGGGCACTGAAGCTTTCTTT.

There are many counts of this clonotype. The V gene is TRBV30, the J gene TRBJ1-2; D ambiguous. The CDR3 sequence is 13 residues long. Trimming took off 0 bases at V and 12 bases at J, with 17 bases between the two ends. Germline V gene data show CDR1 as GTSNPN and CDR2 as SVGIG (reference sequence). CDR3 nucleotides: TGTGCCTGGAGTGTGCTACAGCCCGGGCGGAACACCTTC. It is translated as CAWSVLQPGRNTF. Variable domain in full (rest from reference TRBV30 and TRBJ1-2): SQTIHQWPATLVQPVGSPLSLECTVEGTSNPNLYWYRQAAGRGLQLLFYSVGIGQISSEVPQNLSASRPQDRQFILSSKKLLLSDSGFYLCAWSVLQPGRNTFGSGTRLTVV.

On this clonotype: One base away lies a much larger clone, so this may be a sequencing read error. The rearrangement joins TRBV28 to TRBJ2-2; possible D gene TRBD2, 6 bases. Germline CDR1 is MDHEN and CDR2 is SYDVKM. The CDR3 has 15 amino acids. CDR3 DNA: TGTGCCAGCAGTTTAGGGGGGTCTGACACCGGGGAGCCGTTTTTT. The encoded protein is CASSLGGSDTGEPFF.

V gene TRBV30 combines with J gene TRBJ2-4; D gene ambiguous. Germline V lookup: CDR1 GTSNPN, CDR2 SVGIG (reference sequence). V was clipped by 1 base and J by 2 bases, with 12 bases between them. The CDR3 sequence is 15 residues long. The CDR3 DNA reads as TGTGCCTGGAGTGACAACCTGGGGACCAAAAACATTCAGTACTTC. Its protein product is CAWSDNLGTKNIQYF.

The J gene is TRBJ2-7, the V gene TRBV5-1; possible D gene TRBD1, 6 bases. V lost 6 bases to trimming and J lost 2 bases, with 21 bases between them. CDR1 and CDR2 from the germline V gene are SGHRS and YFSETQ. The CDR3 is 16 amino acids. CDR3 sequence: CASNSAPGTRAYEQYF. The DNA for the CDR3 is TGCGCCAGCAACTCGGCCCCCGGGACAAGGGCCTACGAGCAGTACTTC.

The chain is built from TRBV11-2 and TRBJ2-3; D is undetermined. The CDR3 extends over 16 amino acids. From germline, CDR1 is SGHAT and CDR2 FQNNGV. Trimming shortened V by 4 bases and J by 0 bases, and 14 bases separated the two germline ends. The CDR3 DNA reads TGTGCCAGCAGCTCCCACGTTTCGGGTAGCACAGATACGCAGTATTTT. It yields the protein CASSSHVSGSTDTQYF.

There are many counts of this clonotype. CDR3: CASSFTQGFGTEAFF. For the CDR3, the DNA is TGTGCCAGCAGCTTTACCCAGGGATTTGGGACTGAAGCTTTCTTT. V usage is TRBV7-8 and J usage is TRBJ1-1, with D maybe TRBD1 (5 bases). The CDR3 is made up of 15 amino acids. Germline values: CDR1 SGHVS, CDR2 FQNEAQ. The ends were cut back, 3 bases at V and 5 bases at J, with 16 bases in the middle.

Notes on this clonotype: This may come from a read error, since a much larger clone is one base off. This chain joins TRBV3-1 and TRBJ2-7; no reliable D call. Looked up from germline, CDR1 is LGHDT and CDR2 is YNNKEL (reference sequence). V lost 5 bases, J lost 0 bases, and 11 bases lay in between. The CDR3 consists of 14 residues. Here the CDR3 reads CASSRPASSYEQYF. The CDR3 DNA is TGTGCCAGCAGCAGGCCGGCTAGCTCCTACGAGCAGTACTTC.

This clonotype was recorded at least ten times. The V call is TRBV6-1, the J call TRBJ1-2; D is possibly TRBD1 (5 bases). V lost 6 bases and J 0 bases, leaving 20 bases between the germline ends. CDR3 length: 17 residues. Germline V gene lookup returns CDR1 MNHNS and CDR2 SASEGT. The DNA for the CDR3 is TGTGCCAGCAGCAGTCGTTCAGGGTCCTCAGCTAACTATGGCTACACCTTC. Its translation: CASSSRSGSSANYGYTF.